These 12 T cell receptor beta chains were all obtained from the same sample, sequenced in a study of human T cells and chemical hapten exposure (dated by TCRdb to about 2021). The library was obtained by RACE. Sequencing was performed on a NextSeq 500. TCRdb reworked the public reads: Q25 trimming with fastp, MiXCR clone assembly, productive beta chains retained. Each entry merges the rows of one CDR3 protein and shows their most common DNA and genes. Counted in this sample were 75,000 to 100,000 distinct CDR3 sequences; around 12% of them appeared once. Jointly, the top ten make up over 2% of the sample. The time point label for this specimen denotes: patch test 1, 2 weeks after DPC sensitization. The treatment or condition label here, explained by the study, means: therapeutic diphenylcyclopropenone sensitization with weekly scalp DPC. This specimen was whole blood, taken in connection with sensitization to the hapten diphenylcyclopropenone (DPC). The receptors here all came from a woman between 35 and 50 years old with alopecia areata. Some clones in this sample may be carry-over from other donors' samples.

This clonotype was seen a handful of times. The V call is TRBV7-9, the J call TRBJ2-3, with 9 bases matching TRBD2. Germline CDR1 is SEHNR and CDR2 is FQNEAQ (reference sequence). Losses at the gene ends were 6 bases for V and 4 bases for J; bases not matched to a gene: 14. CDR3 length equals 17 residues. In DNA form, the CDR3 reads TGTGCCAGCAGGGGCGTCGGGGCGGGAGGGCCAGCAGATACGCAGTATTTT. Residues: CASRGVGAGGPADTQYF.

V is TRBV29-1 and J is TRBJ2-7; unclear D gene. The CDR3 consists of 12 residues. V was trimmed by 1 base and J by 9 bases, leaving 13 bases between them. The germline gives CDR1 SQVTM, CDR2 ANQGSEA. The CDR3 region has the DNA TGCAGCGTTGAAGTAAGTGCCGCCGGGCAGTACTTC. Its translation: CSVEVSAAGQYF.

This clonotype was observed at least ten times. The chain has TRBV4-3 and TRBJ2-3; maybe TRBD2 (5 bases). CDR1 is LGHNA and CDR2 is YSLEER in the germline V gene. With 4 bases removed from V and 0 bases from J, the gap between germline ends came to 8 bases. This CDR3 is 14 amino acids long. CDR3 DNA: TGCGCCAGCAGCCCTGGACTTAGCACAGATACGCAGTATTTT. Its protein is CASSPGLSTDTQYF.

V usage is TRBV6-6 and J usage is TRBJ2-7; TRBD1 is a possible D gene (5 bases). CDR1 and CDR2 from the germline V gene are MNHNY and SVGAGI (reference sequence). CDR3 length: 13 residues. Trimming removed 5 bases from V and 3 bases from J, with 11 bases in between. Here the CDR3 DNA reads TGTGCCAGCAGTCTCGACAGATTCTACGAGCAGTACTTC. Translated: CASSLDRFYEQYF.

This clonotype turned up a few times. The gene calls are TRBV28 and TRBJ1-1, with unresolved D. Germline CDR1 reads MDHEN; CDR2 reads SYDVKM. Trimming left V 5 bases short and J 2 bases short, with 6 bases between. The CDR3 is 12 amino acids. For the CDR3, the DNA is TGTGCCAGCAGTCCTGACAACACTGAAGCTTTCTTT. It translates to CASSPDNTEAFF.

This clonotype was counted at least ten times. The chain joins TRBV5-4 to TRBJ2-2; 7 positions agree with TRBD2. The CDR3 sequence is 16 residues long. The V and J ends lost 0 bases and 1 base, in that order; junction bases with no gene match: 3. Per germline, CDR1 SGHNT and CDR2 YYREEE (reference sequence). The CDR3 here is CASSLAVAGNTGELFF. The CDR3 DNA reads TGTGCCAGCAGCTTGGCGGTAGCGGGGAACACCGGGGAGCTGTTTTTT. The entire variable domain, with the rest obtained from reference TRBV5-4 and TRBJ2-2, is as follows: ETGVTQSPTHLIKTRGQQVTLRCSSQSGHNTVSWYQQALGQGPQFIFQYYREEENGRGNFPPRFSGLQFPNYSSELNVNALELDDSALYLCASSLAVAGNTGELFFGEGSRLTVL.

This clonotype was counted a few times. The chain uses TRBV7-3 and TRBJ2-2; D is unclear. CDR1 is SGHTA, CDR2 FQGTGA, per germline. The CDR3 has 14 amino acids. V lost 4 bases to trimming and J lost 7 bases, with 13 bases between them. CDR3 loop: CASSSGRLGGELFF. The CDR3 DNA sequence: TGTGCCAGCAGCTCAGGACGGTTGGGCGGGGAGCTGTTTTTT.

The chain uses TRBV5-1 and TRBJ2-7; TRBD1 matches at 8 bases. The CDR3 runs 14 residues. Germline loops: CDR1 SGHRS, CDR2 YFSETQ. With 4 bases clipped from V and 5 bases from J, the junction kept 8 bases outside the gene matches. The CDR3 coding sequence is TGCGCCAGCAGCGCGGGACAGGACAACCACGAGCAGTACTTC. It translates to CASSAGQDNHEQYF.

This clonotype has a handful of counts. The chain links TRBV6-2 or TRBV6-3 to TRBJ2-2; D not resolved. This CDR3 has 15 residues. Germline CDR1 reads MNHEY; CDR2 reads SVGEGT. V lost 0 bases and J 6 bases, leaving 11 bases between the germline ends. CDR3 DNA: TGTGCCAGCAGTTACTCGAACTTAGAGTCCGGGGAGCTGTTTTTT. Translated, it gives CASSYSNLESGELFF.

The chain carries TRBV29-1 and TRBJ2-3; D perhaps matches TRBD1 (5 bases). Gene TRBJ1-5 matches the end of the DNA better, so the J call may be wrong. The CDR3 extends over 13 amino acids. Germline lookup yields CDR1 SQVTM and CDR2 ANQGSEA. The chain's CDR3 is CSVSTGMTDTQHF. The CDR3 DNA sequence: TGCAGCGTTTCGACCGGTATGACAGATACGCAGCATTTT.

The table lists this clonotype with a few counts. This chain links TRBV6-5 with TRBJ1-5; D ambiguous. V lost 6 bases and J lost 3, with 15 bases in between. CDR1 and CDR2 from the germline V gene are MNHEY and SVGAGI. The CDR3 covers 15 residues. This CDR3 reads CASSMGLSYNQPQHF. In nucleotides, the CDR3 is TGTGCCAGCAGCATGGGATTGTCGTACAATCAGCCCCAGCATTTT.

As DNA, the CDR3 is TGTGCCAGCGGGGGTAATTCACCCCTCCACTTT. This gives the protein CASGGNSPLHF. The rearrangement links TRBV28 to TRBJ1-6, with D perhaps TRBD1 (5 bases). Germline V gene lookup returns CDR1 MDHEN and CDR2 SYDVKM. V was trimmed by 8 bases and J by 6 bases, leaving 5 bases between them. The CDR3 is 11 amino acids. Filled out from reference TRBV28 and TRBJ1-6, the complete variable domain reads DVKVTQSSRYLVKRTGEKVFLECVQDMDHENMFWYRQDPGLGLRLIYFSYDVKMKEKGDIPEGYSVSREKKERFSLILESASTNQTSMYLCASGGNSPLHFGNGTRLTVT.